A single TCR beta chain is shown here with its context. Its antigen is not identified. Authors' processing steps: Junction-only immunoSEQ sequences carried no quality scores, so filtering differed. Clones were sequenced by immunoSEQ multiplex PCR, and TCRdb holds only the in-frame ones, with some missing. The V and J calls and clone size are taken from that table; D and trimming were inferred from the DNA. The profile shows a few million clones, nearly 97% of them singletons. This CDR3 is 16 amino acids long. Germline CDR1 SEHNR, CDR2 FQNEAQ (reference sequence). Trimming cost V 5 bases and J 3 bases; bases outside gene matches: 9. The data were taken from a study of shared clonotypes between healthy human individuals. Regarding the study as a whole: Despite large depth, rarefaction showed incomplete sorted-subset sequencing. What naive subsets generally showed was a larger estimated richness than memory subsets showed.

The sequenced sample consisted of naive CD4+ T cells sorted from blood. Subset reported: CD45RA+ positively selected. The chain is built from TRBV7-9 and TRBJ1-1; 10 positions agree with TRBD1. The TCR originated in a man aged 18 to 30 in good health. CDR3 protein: CASSRLTGGAHTEAFF. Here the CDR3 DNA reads TGTGCCAGCAGCCGCCTGACAGGGGGCGCCCACACTGAAGCTTTCTTT.